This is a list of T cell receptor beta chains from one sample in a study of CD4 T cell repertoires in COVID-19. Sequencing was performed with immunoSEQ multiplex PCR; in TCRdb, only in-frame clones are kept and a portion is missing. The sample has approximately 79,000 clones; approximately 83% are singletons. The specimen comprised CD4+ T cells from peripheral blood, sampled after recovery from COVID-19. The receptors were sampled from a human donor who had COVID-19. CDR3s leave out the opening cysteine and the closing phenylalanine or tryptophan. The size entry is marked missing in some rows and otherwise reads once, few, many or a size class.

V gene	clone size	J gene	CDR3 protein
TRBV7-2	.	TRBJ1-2	ASSLAWSGNYGYT
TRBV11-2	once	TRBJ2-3	ASSPRAGGTDTQY
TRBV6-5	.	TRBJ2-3	ASSLGLAADTQY
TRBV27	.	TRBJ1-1	ASSSNRGPGTEAF
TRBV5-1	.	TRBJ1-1	ASSVGQGRGRVNTEAF
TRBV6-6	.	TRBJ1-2	ASREGGGGNYGYT
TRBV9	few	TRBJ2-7	ASSVSGTASYEQY
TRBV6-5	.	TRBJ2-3	ASKSFGDTQY
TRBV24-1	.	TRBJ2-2	ATSDSSDRVTGELF
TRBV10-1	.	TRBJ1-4	ASSEGQGINEKLF
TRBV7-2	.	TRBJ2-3	ASSPRGLAGGRTDTQY
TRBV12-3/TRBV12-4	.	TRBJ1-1	ASSFRNTEAF
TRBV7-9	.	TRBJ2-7	ASSLVLLASGKNYEQY
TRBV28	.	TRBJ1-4	ASSLGQSNEKLF
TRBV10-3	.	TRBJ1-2	AISELREEGGYT
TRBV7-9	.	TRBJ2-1	ASSPQGLAVFRGHNEQF
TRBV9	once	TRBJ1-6	ASSVAEVPPLH
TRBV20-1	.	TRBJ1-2	SATINYGYT
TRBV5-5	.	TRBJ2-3	ASSLVGVHTDTQY
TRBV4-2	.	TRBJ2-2	ASSQVRANTGELF
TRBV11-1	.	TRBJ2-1	ASSLASSYNEQF
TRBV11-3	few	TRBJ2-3	ASSGGPADTQY
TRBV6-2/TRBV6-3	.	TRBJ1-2	ASSWSFTGDYGYT
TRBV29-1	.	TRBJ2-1	SVGTNRNNEQF
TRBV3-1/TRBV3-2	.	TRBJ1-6	ASSSPGSGSPLH
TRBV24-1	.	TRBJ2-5	ATSDRDAQY
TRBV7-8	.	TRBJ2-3	ASSLTAGVYTDTQY
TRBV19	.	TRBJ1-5	ASSTVDAQPQH
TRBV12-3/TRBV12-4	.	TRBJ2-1	ASSLHREGEQF
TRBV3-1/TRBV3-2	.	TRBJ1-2	ASSQLGTVVNYGYT
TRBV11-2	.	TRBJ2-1	ASSLDRTNEQF
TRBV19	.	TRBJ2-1	ASTDRGHNEQF
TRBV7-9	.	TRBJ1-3	ASSFGMPGTGNTIY
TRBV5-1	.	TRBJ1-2	ASSLAMGVYGYT
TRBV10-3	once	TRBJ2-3	AINSGRTDTQY
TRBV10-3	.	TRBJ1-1	AISDEGGRAEAF
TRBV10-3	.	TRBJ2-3	AISGTSGGTDTQY
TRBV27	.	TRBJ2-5	ASSTIFDGQETQY
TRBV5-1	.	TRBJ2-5	ASSLRRGEETQY
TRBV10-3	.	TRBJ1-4	AITPDSNEKLF
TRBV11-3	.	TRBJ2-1	ASSLQWTSSSYNEQF
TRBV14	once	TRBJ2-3	ASSQLVTDTQY
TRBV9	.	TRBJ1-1	ASSAEGRMNTEAF
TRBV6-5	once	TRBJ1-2	ASTQIGTYGYT
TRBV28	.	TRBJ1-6	AIGDSNSPLH
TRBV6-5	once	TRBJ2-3	ASSYGTPLAGTQY
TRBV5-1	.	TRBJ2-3	ASRLTLAGGTDTQY
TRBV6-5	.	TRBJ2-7	ASSSTPREQY